The 9 T cell receptor beta chains reported below all come from one sample, sequenced in a study of CD8 T cells in ankylosing spondylitis. TCRdb passed the 5' RACE reads through MiXCR, listing each CDR3 protein once. The table shows about 36,000 distinct CDR3 sequences, with 6% occurring only once. Sequenced material: blood, either unsorted or a sorted T cell fraction (not recorded which). These receptors were taken from a male donor with ankylosing spondylitis or in good health (not recorded which).

This clonotype showed up many times. This rearrangement joins TRBV5-1 to TRBJ1-1; 7 bases fit TRBD1. Germline V gene lookup returns CDR1 SGHRS and CDR2 YFSETQ. V lost 7 bases, J lost 1 base, and 4 bases stayed unmatched. The CDR3 has 13 amino acids. CDR3: CASGAGGNTEAFF. CDR3 sequence (DNA): TGCGCCAGCGGTGCAGGGGGGAACACTGAAGCTTTCTTT.

This clonotype was picked up many times. This sequence joins TRBV6-1 and TRBJ2-2, with D perhaps TRBD2 (5 bases). From germline, CDR1 is MNHNS and CDR2 SASEGT. There are 14 residues in the CDR3. Deletions cut 6 bases from V and 2 bases from J, with 10 bases between. CDR3 in DNA: TGTGCCAGCAGGAGGACGGGAAACACCGGGGAGCTGTTTTTT. Amino acid sequence: CASRRTGNTGELFF.

This clonotype was seen only a few times. J is TRBJ2-3 and V is TRBV7-9, with D maybe TRBD2 (5 bases). The CDR3 is 15 residues long. Germline V gene lookup returns CDR1 SEHNR and CDR2 FQNEAQ (reference sequence). V lost 6 bases to trimming and J lost 2 bases, with 15 bases between them. As DNA, the CDR3 is TGTGCCAGCAGAAACCCGGGAAGATACACAGATACGCAGTATTTT. Translation gives CASRNPGRYTDTQYF.

This clonotype occurred many times. The chain links TRBV2 to TRBJ2-1; D call uncertain. Germline loops: CDR1 SNHLY, CDR2 FYNNEI. The V and J ends lost 4 bases and 4 bases respectively, with 5 bases between them. The CDR3 is made up of 12 amino acids. For the CDR3, the DNA is TGTGCCAGCAGTGCCAGGTACAATGAGCAGTTCTTC. Translated, it gives CASSARYNEQFF.

As to this clonotype: It may be a read error: a sequence one base away is much more abundant. The chain combines TRBV13 with TRBJ2-7; D might be TRBD1 or TRBD2, each matching 6 bases. The germline gives CDR1 PRHDT, CDR2 FYEKMQ (reference sequence). The CDR3 length is 14 residues. The chain's CDR3 is CVSSLRPGANEQYF. DNA for the CDR3: TGTGTCAGCAGCTTACGTCCGGGGGCCAACGAGCAGTACTTC.

This clonotype is judged medium-sized (0.01 to 0.1%). The chain combines TRBV6-2 or TRBV6-3 with TRBJ2-3; D is unresolved. CDR1 and CDR2 from the germline V gene are MNHEY and SVGEGT. The V gene lost 5 bases and the J gene lost 1 base, with 4 bases spanning the gap. The CDR3 has 12 residues. CDR3 region: CASSRGTDTQYF. The DNA for the CDR3 is TGTGCCAGCAGTAGGGGCACAGATACGCAGTATTTT.

This clonotype was counted at least ten times. The rearrangement links TRBV24-1 to TRBJ2-7; possible D gene TRBD2, 5 bases. The CDR3 has 12 amino acids. The germline V gene encodes CDR1 KGHDR and CDR2 SFDVKD. The ends were cut back, 5 bases at V and 5 bases at J, with 9 bases in the middle. This CDR3 reads CATSGLANEQYF. The CDR3, as DNA: TGTGCCACCAGTGGCCTAGCTAACGAGCAGTACTTC.

This clonotype is medium-sized within its sample. V and J are TRBV3-1 and TRBJ2-7; D is ambiguous. The CDR3 contains 12 residues. Trimming cost V 1 base and J 3 bases, with 4 bases left between them. Germline V gene data show CDR1 as LGHDT and CDR2 as YNNKEL (reference sequence). In DNA, the CDR3 is TGTGCCAGCAGCCAAGTAAGCTACGAGCAGTACTTC. Protein: CASSQVSYEQYF.

This clonotype was counted many times. This rearrangement joins TRBV12-3 or TRBV12-4 to TRBJ2-3; D perhaps matches TRBD2 (5 bases). The CDR3 loop spans 11 amino acids. V lost 6 bases and J 6 bases, leaving 7 bases between the germline ends. The CDR3 region is CASSQRDTQYF. CDR3 bases: TGTGCCAGCAGCCAGCGGGATACGCAGTATTTT.